This T cell receptor (beta chain) was captured by sequencing in a study of blood T cells in healthy people across ages (dated by TCRdb to 2014 to 2015). Study-wide context: In model experiments, template switching captured about one uniquely barcoded TCR beta cDNA molecule for every two T cells. The study measured age-related changes in TCR beta repertoire diversity using deep sequencing normalized with unique cDNA molecular identifiers. The donors were divided into four age groups: young (average 16 years), middle-aged (over 35), aged (around 59) and long-lived (roughly 82). To avoid experimental bias, donors of different ages were randomly spread across the sequencing lanes. Two additional independent replicas of 1 million unique cDNA reads from the same blood draw were analyzed for two donors (one aged 18 to 30 and one aged 80 or older).

Concerning this clonotype itself: Its antigen has not been determined. Per-base qualities were not stored, and no clone one base away is much larger.

Including the terminal cysteine and phenylalanine, the CDR3 comprises 16 residues. Just the 48-base CDR3 DNA is kept, in frame starting at base 1. In the germline V gene, CDR1 corresponds to MRHNA and CDR2 to SNTAGT. The junction shows trimming of 6 bases on V and 4 bases on J, and the gene matches do not reach 12 bases of it. What the research found in general, with its limitations: Since profiling was done on bulk unsorted PBMCs, naive and antigen-experienced compartments could not be conclusively compared. Compared with the aged group, the long-lived group had more naive CD4+ T cells, fewer expanded clones and increased TCR diversity, suggesting age selection. Because donor CMV infection status was unknown, age-related changes in expanded clonotypes were potentially confounded. Estimates of total diversity based on one million sequenced T cells were regarded as lower bounds and as underestimates. There was a strong correlation between observed TCR beta diversity and the percentage of naive T cells measured by flow cytometry. Observed TCR beta diversity per million T cells fell roughly linearly with age, and a significant reduction was already apparent by age roughly 40.

Donors were under 40 systemically healthy Caucasian individuals from Russia aged roughly 6 to 95 years. Ten milliliters of peripheral blood were drawn from each donor into EDTA-treated Vacutainer tubes. Ficoll-Paque density-gradient centrifugation was used to isolate PBMCs, with at least 7 million per sample. Trizol reagent was used to extract total RNA from the PBMCs, yielding at least 5.5 micrograms per sample. For every donor, an aliquot of PBMCs went through flow cytometry to measure the percentages of naive CD45RAhigh/CD27high T cells. Libraries were constructed by 5' RACE. Data came from an Illumina HiSeq 2500. The second PCR ran for roughly 7 to 12 cycles and used a J-beta primer mix along with a sample-barcoded 5' primer. Each TCR beta cDNA molecule received a unique molecular identifier from a template-switch 5' adaptor carrying 12 random nucleotides. Each sample yielded at least 3 million CDR3-containing paired-end reads. All of the RNA was converted into first-strand cDNA using the Mint cDNA synthesis kit, with a TRBC-specific oligonucleotide serving as the primer. Following uracil-DNA glycosylase treatment, all cDNA underwent a first 18-cycle PCR with the universal primers M1SS and BC2_uni_R. Under the source paper's analysis protocol: Each sample was normalized by randomly selecting 1 million high-quality reads, each carrying a distinct molecular identifier. Instead of being binned into consensus sequences, reads that shared molecular identifiers were thrown out. MiTCR, set to a Q25 quality threshold and the strictest error-elimination algorithm, was used for CDR3 identification, clonotype clustering and error correction. Lower-bound total TCR beta diversity was estimated with a nonparametric unseen species model using Euler transformation. The raw public data were reprocessed by TCRdb itself: fastp quality trimming at Q25, MiXCR clonotype calling, in-frame beta chains only. Each entry is one CDR3 protein sequence, shown with its most common DNA and genes. The V and J calls were determined by TCRdb, not by the authors. The sample table lists 850,000 to 1,000,000 distinct CDR3 sequences, approximately 49% of them with a count of one. The ten biggest clones cover roughly 12% of the sample.

Specimen: blood. This sequence was found in a man aged 25-45 years in good health. This chain is built from TRBV6-4 and TRBJ2-5; TRBD1 matches 9 bases in the middle. This receptor carries the CDR3 CASSGDRGALLETQYF. At the DNA level, the sequence is TGTGCCAGCAGCGGTGACAGGGGGGCATTATTAGAGACCCAGTACTTC.